These 5 T cell receptor beta chains came from one sample sequenced in a study of blood T cell repertoires in COVID-19. Some clones are missing from TCRdb's copy, which holds only in-frame ones; the method was immunoSEQ multiplex PCR. The profile shows approximately 350,000 clones, roughly 80% of them singletons. Sequenced: PBMCs or T cells enriched from blood (not recorded which). These receptors originate from a woman aged 45-65 years who had recovered from COVID-19.

V gene TRBV6-1 combines with J gene TRBJ1-2, with D possibly being TRBD1 (6 bases). V gave up 2 bases and J gave up 4 bases, with 11 bases separating them. CDR1 and CDR2 (germline): MNHNS, SASEGT. This CDR3 is built from 14 residues. The CDR3 region has the DNA TGTGCCAGCAGTGAACCCGGACAGTCCTATGGCTACACCTTC. Its translation: CASSEPGQSYGYTF.

The rearrangement joins TRBV2 to TRBJ1-6; TRBD1 aligns across 8 bases. V shed 0 bases, J shed 7 bases, and the junction held 2 bases outside the gene matches. The CDR3 loop spans 15 amino acids. CDR1 is SNHLY and CDR2 is FYNNEI in the germline V gene. CDR3: CASSEAGDRNSPLHF. The CDR3 nucleotides are TGTGCCAGCAGTGAAGCGGGGGACAGGAATTCACCCCTCCACTTT.

V and J are TRBV14 and TRBJ2-2; D is possibly TRBD1 (5 bases). The CDR3 runs 14 residues. The germline V gene has CDR1 SGHDN and CDR2 FVKESK. V was trimmed by 4 bases and J by 4 bases, leaving 10 bases between them. CDR3 loop: CASSPFRGTGELFF. For the CDR3, the DNA is TGTGCCAGCAGCCCTTTTAGGGGCACCGGGGAGCTGTTTTTT.

The chain joins TRBV13 to TRBJ1-1, with 8 bases fitting TRBD1. V was pared by 0 bases and J by 3 bases, with 12 bases of the junction left unmatched. The length of the CDR3 is 18 residues. In germline, CDR1 is PRHDT, CDR2 FYEKMQ (reference sequence). The CDR3 DNA reads TGTGCCAGCAGCTTAGGGGACAGGGTGAGACTTCAACACACTGAAGCTTTCTTT. This codes for CASSLGDRVRLQHTEAFF.

V gene TRBV5-4 combines with J gene TRBJ2-7; TRBD2 agrees at 14 bases. CDR1 is SGHNT and CDR2 is YYREEE in the germline V gene (reference sequence). The CDR3 consists of 16 residues. The J segment lost 6 bases and the V segment lost 0 bases, leaving 5 bases of the junction unmatched. CDR3 residues: CASSLGGTSGSFEQYF. DNA for the CDR3: TGTGCCAGCAGCTTGGGAGGGACTAGCGGGAGTTTCGAGCAGTACTTC.